The 24 T cell receptor beta chains below were found in one sample sequenced in a study of Ad26.COV2.S vaccination and SARS-CoV-2 variants. Libraries were prepared by immunoSEQ multiplex PCR; TCRdb keeps only in-frame clonotypes and omits some of them. The profile shows a few hundred thousand clones, around 92% of them singletons. As to treatment: about 20 received Ad26.COV2.S at low or high dose, single or two shots; several received placebo; per-sample allocation not given. Sampling was done on day 63 after the first vaccine or placebo injection. The source was peripheral blood, collected in a trial of Ad26.COV2.S vaccine versus placebo. Receptors originate from a person between 18 and 65 years old who received the Ad26.COV2.S COVID-19 vaccine or a placebo.

The rearrangement joins TRBV4-3 to TRBJ2-5, with TRBD1 matching 8 bases. CDR3 length: 15 amino acids. The junction had 10 bases not matched to a gene; V was cut back by 5 bases and J by 5 bases. CDR1 and CDR2 from the germline V gene are LGHNA and YSLEER. CDR3 bases: TGCGCCAGCAGCTACGCGACAGGGGAAGAGGAGACCCAGTACTTC. Residues: CASSYATGEEETQYF.

The CDR3 coding sequence is TGTGCCAGCAAGACTAGCGGGGGTACAGATACGCAGTATTTT. Translating gives CASKTSGGTDTQYF. V usage is TRBV2 and J usage is TRBJ2-3, with TRBD2 identical over 12 bases. Looked up from germline, CDR1 is SNHLY and CDR2 is FYNNEI. V lost 7 bases to trimming and J lost 3 bases; unmatched junction nucleotides: 2. There are 14 residues in the CDR3.

J is TRBJ1-6 and V is TRBV2; D unclear. The germline CDR1 and CDR2 sequences are SNHLY and FYNNEI. The CDR3 has 12 residues. V gave up 6 bases and J gave up 10 bases, with 10 bases separating them. The CDR3 DNA is TGTGCCAGCAGGGCAGGATCATCACCCCTCCACTTT. It encodes CASRAGSSPLHF.

The chain employs TRBV5-1 and TRBJ2-2; weak D call: TRBD1 (6 bases). Trimming shortened V by 4 bases and J by 8 bases, and 12 bases separated the two germline ends. The CDR3 totals 13 residues. From germline, CDR1 is SGHRS and CDR2 YFSETQ. The CDR3 loop reads CASSPTGLGELFF. The CDR3 DNA follows: TGCGCCAGCAGCCCCACAGGGTTGGGGGAGCTGTTTTTT.

The CDR3 bases are TGTGCCAGCAGCTTGGACAGACGGAATCAGCCCCAGCATTTT. Protein sequence: CASSLDRRNQPQHF. The V gene is TRBV7-2, the J gene TRBJ1-5; tentatively, D is TRBD1 (6 bases). Per the germline V gene, CDR1 is SGHTA and CDR2 is FQGNSA. The CDR3 loop spans 14 amino acids. V lost 3 bases and J 4 bases, leaving 10 bases between the germline ends.

The V gene is TRBV3-1 (or the pseudogene TRBV3-2), the J gene TRBJ2-5, with D possibly being TRBD2 (6 bases). The CDR3 spans 16 residues. Germline V CDR1 and CDR2: LGHDT, YNNKEL (reference sequence). V lost 4 bases to trimming and J lost 5 bases, with 20 bases between them. CDR3 coding DNA: TGTGCCAGCAGCCCCCACGGAGGGCTAGCGATGGAGACCCAGTACTTC. Amino acids: CASSPHGGLAMETQYF.

The chain links TRBV2 to TRBJ2-7; D might be TRBD1 or TRBD2, each matching 5 bases. Between the trimmed V and J ends, which lost 5 bases and 3 bases, there was a span of 11 bases. The CDR3 covers 13 residues. Germline V lookup: CDR1 SNHLY, CDR2 FYNNEI. Written as DNA, the CDR3 is TGTGCCAGCAGTCCCGGGACGGGCTACGAGCAGTACTTC. Its protein is CASSPGTGYEQYF. Supplemented by reference TRBV2 and TRBJ2-7, the full variable domain reads EPEVTQTPSHQVTQMGQEVILRCVPISNHLYFYWYRQILGQKVEFLVSFYNNEISEKSEIFDDQFSVERPDGSNFTLKIRSTKLEDSAMYFCASSPGTGYEQYFGPGTRLTVT.

V gene TRBV27 combines with J gene TRBJ2-7, with 8 bases aligning to TRBD2. CDR3 size: 15 residues. Germline V lookup: CDR1 MNHEY, CDR2 SMNVEV (reference sequence). V was pared by 7 bases and J by 5 bases, with 13 bases of the junction left unmatched. The CDR3 sequence is CASTPRGGDRHEQYF. CDR3 nucleotide sequence: TGTGCCAGCACCCCCCGGGGGGGAGATCGCCACGAGCAGTACTTC.

The chain joins TRBV11-2 to TRBJ2-2; no clear D. Germline-derived CDR1 and CDR2 are SGHAT and FQNNGV. The CDR3 spans 11 residues. V was pared by 10 bases and J by 6 bases, with 9 bases between. As DNA, the CDR3 is TGTGCCACCCTGTGGGCCGGGGAGCTGTTTTTT. It encodes CATLWAGELFF.

The chain carries TRBV5-4 and TRBJ2-3; the match to TRBD1 covers 12 bases. J lost 5 bases, V lost 0 bases, and 7 bases had no gene match. Germline V gives CDR1 SGHNT, CDR2 YYREEE (reference sequence). This CDR3 is 17 amino acids long. The CDR3 is CASSLGDRGRRGDTQYF. The CDR3 DNA sequence: TGTGCCAGCAGCTTGGGGGACAGGGGGCGCCGTGGAGATACGCAGTATTTT.

This chain joins TRBV27 and TRBJ1-1; the D is unclear. Germline V gene sequence: CDR1 MNHEY, CDR2 SMNVEV (reference sequence). V lost 0 bases to trimming and J lost 6 bases, with 11 bases between them. The CDR3 runs to 14 residues. The CDR3 reads CASSLSAGRAEAFF. CDR3 DNA: TGTGCCAGCAGTTTATCAGCTGGGAGGGCTGAAGCTTTCTTT.

The chain has TRBV6-5 and TRBJ2-7; D gene ambiguous. Trimming removed 7 bases from V and 0 bases from J, with 13 bases in between. In germline, CDR1 is MNHEY, CDR2 SVGAGI. There are 14 residues in the CDR3. Here the CDR3 reads CASTTDPLSYEQYF. The CDR3, as DNA: TGTGCCAGCACTACAGATCCTCTCTCCTACGAGCAGTACTTC.

The gene calls are TRBV6-2 or TRBV6-3 and TRBJ1-5; maybe TRBD1 (5 bases). With 4 bases removed from V and 0 bases from J, the gap between germline ends came to 16 bases. Germline CDR1 and CDR2: MNHEY and SVGEGT. This CDR3 is 17 amino acids long. CDR3 DNA sequence: TGTGCCAGCAGTTTCCCCGGGACGGGGTATAGCAATCAGCCCCAGCATTTT. This sequence encodes CASSFPGTGYSNQPQHF.

Worth noting for this clone: The junction does not match germline at one end; this may be a read error. The CDR3 loop is CASSLAGVSTDTQYF. The CDR3 bases are TGTGCCAGCAGCCTAGCGGGGGTTAGCACAGATACGCAGTATTTT. The chain uses TRBV7-2 and TRBJ2-3; 10 bases are shared with TRBD2. Germline-derived CDR1 and CDR2 are SGHTA and FQGNSA. The CDR3 is 15 residues long.

The chain employs TRBV19 and TRBJ1-1; the D is unclear. Trimming stripped 4 bases from V and 4 bases from J, with 7 bases between. Germline V gene lookup returns CDR1 LNHDA and CDR2 SQIVND (reference sequence). The CDR3 is 12 amino acids. CDR3 coding DNA: TGTGCCAGTAGTACAGCGATCACTGAAGCTTTCTTT. This encodes CASSTAITEAFF.

The chain is built from TRBV5-1 and TRBJ1-1, with D possibly TRBD1 on 5 matching bases. The V end was cut by 2 bases, the J end by 1 base, with 12 bases between. This CDR3 region has 15 residues. Germline V gene data show CDR1 as SGHRS and CDR2 as YFSETQ. CDR3 nucleotide sequence: TGCGCCAGCAGCTTAGGCAGGACAAGGAACACTGAAGCTTTCTTT. Translating gives CASSLGRTRNTEAFF.

The V gene is TRBV7-8, the J gene TRBJ2-7, with D possibly called TRBD1 or TRBD2 (5 bases each). CDR3 length: 15 amino acids. V shed 1 base and J shed 2 bases, with 12 bases lying between them. Germline V gene lookup returns CDR1 SGHVS and CDR2 FQNEAQ. The CDR3 reads CASSLGWGSAYEQYF. CDR3 bases: TGTGCCAGCAGCTTAGGTTGGGGGTCTGCCTACGAGCAGTACTTC. Variable domain in full (rest from reference TRBV7-8 and TRBJ2-7): GAGVSQSPRYKVAKRGQDVALRCDPISGHVSLFWYQQALGQGPEFLTYFQNEAQLDKSGLPSDRFFAERPEGSVSTLKIQRTQQEDSAVYLCASSLGWGSAYEQYFGPGTRLTVT.

The chain couples TRBV4-3 to TRBJ2-2, with 12 nucleotides matching TRBD2. The V and J ends lost 3 bases and 2 bases, in that order; junction bases with no gene match: 7. The CDR3 is 18 amino acids. The germline V gene encodes CDR1 LGHNA and CDR2 YSLEER. The CDR3 protein is CASSHELAGGRNTGELFF. The CDR3 DNA reads as TGCGCCAGCAGCCACGAACTAGCGGGGGGCCGTAACACCGGGGAGCTGTTTTTT.

The J gene is TRBJ1-1, the V gene TRBV4-1; a weak D match, TRBD1 (6 bases). The germline V gene encodes CDR1 MGHRA and CDR2 YSYEKL. CDR3 length: 15 amino acids. V lost 4 bases to trimming and J lost 0 bases, with 12 bases between them. CDR3 nucleotide sequence: TGCGCCAGCAGCCGACAACAGGGTCTGAACACTGAAGCTTTCTTT. It is translated as CASSRQQGLNTEAFF.

The chain combines TRBV7-8 with TRBJ1-5, with 7 bases that match TRBD1. The CDR3 has 15 amino acids. CDR1 is SGHVS and CDR2 is FQNEAQ in the germline V gene. V trimming: 0 bases; J trimming: 2 bases; junction bases outside the gene matches: 1. The CDR3 nucleotides read TGTGCCAGCAGCTTAGCAGACAGGGGCAATCAGCCCCAGCATTTT. It codes for CASSLADRGNQPQHF.

The chain uses TRBV5-5 and TRBJ1-6; no definite D call. Trimming took 2 bases from V and 4 from J, leaving 13 bases between them. CDR3 length: 16 residues. Per germline, CDR1 SGHKS and CDR2 YYEKEE (reference sequence). CDR3 bases: TGTGCCAGCAGCTTTCGGGTTTCTGTATATAATTCACCCCTCCACTTT. Protein product: CASSFRVSVYNSPLHF.

In this sample, this clone turned up a few times. J is TRBJ1-1 and V is TRBV27; 7 bases agree with TRBD1. The CDR3 runs to 15 residues. Trimming removed 5 bases from V and 5 bases from J; junction bases left unmatched: 11. The V gene's germline CDR1 is MNHEY and CDR2 SMNVEV (reference sequence). The CDR3 spells CASSIDRALGTEAFF. The CDR3 DNA follows: TGTGCCAGCAGTATAGACAGGGCTTTAGGGACTGAAGCTTTCTTT.

The CDR3 nucleotides read TGTGCCAGTTCCCTGGGACTTACCCCCATCGAGACCCAGTACTTC. Protein sequence: CASSLGLTPIETQYF. The V call is TRBV19, the J call TRBJ2-5; TRBD2 is a possible D gene (6 bases). V dropped 8 bases and J dropped 5 bases, with 21 bases sitting between them. The length of the CDR3 is 15 residues. The V gene's germline CDR1 is LNHDA and CDR2 SQIVND (reference sequence).

This CDR3 is CASSVATTWADTQYF. For the CDR3, the DNA is TGTGCCAGCAGCGTAGCTACTACGTGGGCAGATACGCAGTATTTT. The chain combines TRBV9 with TRBJ2-3; D unresolved. There are 15 residues in the CDR3. Germline values: CDR1 SGDLS, CDR2 YYNGEE. Trimming took off 0 bases at V and 4 bases at J, with 12 bases between the two ends.